This TCR beta chain comes out of a study of blood T cell repertoires in COVID-19. As originally analysed: Amplification with reference gene primers provided the estimates of nucleated cell counts. Clones were sequenced by immunoSEQ multiplex PCR, and TCRdb holds only the in-frame ones, with some missing. V and J calls and clone size are as listed in that table; D and trimming were resolved from the DNA. The data hold just under 150,000 clones, with around 86% observed a single time. The TCR originated in a man aged 45-65 years who had recovered from COVID-19. The sequenced material came from peripheral blood.

CDR3 protein: CASSLDPDNSPLHF. The CDR3 DNA reads TGCGCCAGCAGCTTGGATCCGGATAATTCACCCCTCCACTTT. The rearrangement links TRBV5-1 to TRBJ1-6; D remains ambiguous. The CDR3 consists of 14 residues. V was cut by 0 bases and J by 5 bases, with 6 bases left in between. Germline V gene sequence: CDR1 SGHRS, CDR2 YFSETQ.